These 24 T cell receptor beta chains share one sample of origin, sequenced in a study of blood T cells in healthy people across ages. A second about 6 to 11 cycle PCR used barcoded and J-beta primers. TCRdb reanalysed the 5' RACE reads using MiXCR and keeps one entry per CDR3 protein. The repertoire includes over a million distinct CDR3 sequences, about 40% of them detected once, and less than 8% sits in the top ten. Sequencing was performed on blood. Source of these receptors: a woman aged 18-29 years in good health.

The rearrangement joins TRBV7-9 to TRBJ2-5; 12 positions agree with TRBD2. The CDR3 runs to 18 residues. Germline V gives CDR1 SEHNR, CDR2 FQNEAQ (reference sequence). V lost 5 bases, J lost 1 base, and 11 bases stayed unmatched. In DNA, the CDR3 is TGTGCCAGCAGCCGCCCTAGCGGGGGGGCTTCACGCCAAGAGACCCAGTACTTC. As protein: CASSRPSGGASRQETQYF.

V is TRBV29-1 and J is TRBJ2-5; a possible D gene is TRBD2 (7 bases). The end of the DNA fits TRBJ2-7 better, so the J call may be wrong. CDR3 length: 15 amino acids. From germline, CDR1 is SQVTM and CDR2 ANQGSEA. This CDR3 is CSVDQGGGGGDEQYF. In nucleotides, the CDR3 is TGCAGCGTTGACCAAGGGGGGGGCGGGGGAGACGAGCAGTACTTC.

This clonotype appeared a few times. The gene calls are TRBV30 and TRBJ2-7; D may be TRBD1 (5 bases). In germline, CDR1 is GTSNPN, CDR2 SVGIG (reference sequence). The CDR3 runs 12 residues. V gave up 7 bases and J gave up 4 bases, with 14 bases separating them. The CDR3 sequence is CASGYSGYEQYF. CDR3 in DNA: TGTGCCTCTGGCTATTCAGGGTACGAGCAGTACTTC. The full variable domain, in which reference TRBV30 and TRBJ2-7 provide the parts outside the CDR3, is SQTIHQWPATLVQPVGSPLSLECTVEGTSNPNLYWYRQAAGRGLQLLFYSVGIGQISSEVPQNLSASRPQDRQFILSSKKLLLSDSGFYLCASGYSGYEQYFGPGTRLTVT.

The V and J genes are TRBV6-5 and TRBJ1-1, with 9 bases aligning to TRBD1. This CDR3 contains 16 residues. Germline values: CDR1 MNHEY, CDR2 SVGAGI. Trimming cost V 2 bases and J 4 bases; bases outside gene matches: 8. The CDR3 spells CASSYAGQGLGTEAFF. Written as DNA, the CDR3 is TGTGCCAGCAGTTACGCGGGACAGGGTTTGGGCACTGAAGCTTTCTTT.

This clonotype was counted a few times. The gene calls are TRBV20-1 and TRBJ2-1; D uncertain. The CDR3 extends over 11 amino acids. Looked up from germline, CDR1 is DFQATT and CDR2 is SNEGSKA (reference sequence). V lost 5 bases to trimming and J lost 6 bases, with 8 bases between them. CDR3 sequence reads: CSAADVNEQFF. As DNA, the CDR3 is TGCAGTGCTGCTGATGTCAATGAGCAGTTCTTC.

The sample holds a few counts of this clonotype. The chain joins TRBV6-5 to TRBJ1-2; D unclear. Germline loops: CDR1 MNHEY, CDR2 SVGAGI. V gave up 0 bases and J gave up 6 bases, with 11 bases separating them. CDR3 size: 14 residues. The DNA of the CDR3 is TGTGCCAGCAGTTACTCGGGAGGGAGGGATGGCTACACCTTC. Amino acids: CASSYSGGRDGYTF.

V and J are TRBV28 and TRBJ2-5, with D tentatively TRBD2 (5 bases). The J call is doubtful: the DNA matches TRBJ2-7 better. This CDR3 is built from 13 residues. Germline CDR1 is MDHEN and CDR2 is SYDVKM. CDR3 amino acids: CASRTRGHYEQYF. The CDR3 DNA reads TGTGCCAGCCGCACTCGAGGGCACTACGAGCAGTACTTC.

This chain connects TRBV18 to TRBJ2-3, with D possibly TRBD2 on 6 matching bases. The CDR3 length is 18 residues. Germline V gene lookup returns CDR1 KGHSH and CDR2 LQKENI. The germline V and J ends were trimmed by 3 bases and 1 base, with 20 bases remaining between them. CDR3 nucleotides: TGTGCCAGCTCACCCCGGTGGGGGGTGCTAGCCCGCACAGATACGCAGTATTTT. Protein: CASSPRWGVLARTDTQYF.

This clonotype has a handful of counts. J is TRBJ1-2 and V is TRBV20-1; 7 bases are a match to TRBD1. V dropped 3 bases and J dropped 1; count of bases not matched to a gene: 2. This CDR3 has 13 residues. The germline V gene encodes CDR1 DFQATT and CDR2 SNEGSKA (reference sequence). CDR3 bases: TGCAGTGCTAGCACAGGGGTTAACTATGGCTACACCTTC. Amino acid sequence: CSASTGVNYGYTF.

V and J are TRBV20-1 and TRBJ2-1; D unresolved. Germline assignment: CDR1 DFQATT and CDR2 SNEGSKA (reference sequence). Trimming stripped 6 bases from V and 3 bases from J, with 12 bases between. This CDR3 spans 13 amino acids. The CDR3 protein is CSASKGLYNEQFF. In DNA, the CDR3 is TGCAGTGCATCAAAGGGCCTCTACAATGAGCAGTTCTTC.

This sequence joins TRBV6-6 and TRBJ2-4, with 13 bases aligning to TRBD2. The CDR3 has 15 residues. CDR1 is MNHNY and CDR2 is SVGAGI in the germline V gene (reference sequence). After removal of 6 bases from V and 4 bases from J, the junction contained 3 bases not matched to a gene. This CDR3 is CASSGGLAGKNIQYF. The CDR3 DNA sequence: TGTGCCAGCAGCGGGGGACTAGCGGGGAAAAACATTCAGTACTTC.

There are a few counts of this clonotype. This chain connects TRBV7-2 to TRBJ2-7; either TRBD1 or TRBD2 may supply D (5 bases each). Germline CDR1 is SGHTA and CDR2 is FQGNSA. This CDR3 is built from 14 residues. With 4 bases removed from V and 7 bases from J, the gap between germline ends came to 17 bases. CDR3 bases: TGTGCCAGCAGCTCTCGCCGGGACCACAATGAGCAGTACTTC. This gives the protein CASSSRRDHNEQYF.

The CDR3 nucleotides read TGTGCCAGCAGTTTAGCCCCCCCCCCAACGAAGAACACTGAAGCTTTCTTT. The encoded protein is CASSLAPPPTKNTEAFF. The chain links TRBV12-3 or TRBV12-4 to TRBJ1-1, with D hard to call. The CDR3 extends over 17 amino acids. Trimming left V 0 bases short and J 1 base short, with 15 bases between.

In DNA, the CDR3 is TGTGCCATCAGTGAGGAGGACAGGGGTGCGGGCTACACCTTC. It translates to CAISEEDRGAGYTF. This sequence joins TRBV10-3 and TRBJ1-2, with TRBD1 identical over 9 bases. Germline assignment: CDR1 ENHRY and CDR2 SYGVKD. The V segment lost 2 bases and the J segment 8 bases; nucleotides outside the gene matches: 6. The CDR3 loop spans 14 amino acids.

V is TRBV15 and J is TRBJ1-1, with TRBD1 identical over 8 bases. CDR3 length: 15 residues. The germline V gene encodes CDR1 LNHNV and CDR2 YYDKDF (reference sequence). V dropped 2 bases and J dropped 7; count of bases not matched to a gene: 9. This CDR3 reads CATSRKQGEEGEAFF. DNA for the CDR3: TGTGCCACCAGCAGAAAACAGGGGGAAGAGGGTGAAGCTTTCTTT.

The chain is built from TRBV11-1 and TRBJ1-1; D not certain. Per germline, CDR1 SGHAT and CDR2 FQDESV (reference sequence). CDR3 size: 21 residues. Trimming stripped 3 bases from V and 3 bases from J, with 32 bases between. CDR3 sequence reads: CASSFRSPPGSDPLKDTEAFF. CDR3 coding DNA: TGTGCCAGCAGCTTTAGGTCCCCACCCGGCAGCGACCCCCTGAAGGACACTGAAGCTTTCTTT. The variable domain in full, with the rest retrieved from reference TRBV11-1 and TRBJ1-1, is EAEVAQSPRYKITEKSQAVAFWCDPISGHATLYWYRQILGQGPELLVQFQDESVVDDSQLPKDRFSAERLKGVDSTLKIQPAELGDSAMYLCASSFRSPPGSDPLKDTEAFFGQGTRLTVV.

The table lists this clonotype with a few counts. This chain connects TRBV14 to TRBJ2-5; 7 bases fit TRBD2. J was trimmed by 3 bases and V by 5 bases; bases with no gene match: 6. Germline V gene sequence: CDR1 SGHDN, CDR2 FVKESK. This CDR3 has 14 residues. The CDR3 DNA sequence: TGTGCCAGCAGCTCCATCCGGGGGGAAGAGACCCAGTACTTC. Amino acids: CASSSIRGEETQYF.

The chain combines TRBV4-1 with TRBJ1-2, with D possibly TRBD1 on 6 matching bases. CDR1 is MGHRA and CDR2 is YSYEKL in the germline V gene. This CDR3 has 16 amino acids. The ends were cut back, 5 bases at V and 8 bases at J, with 24 bases in the middle. The CDR3 nucleotides are TGCGCCAGCAGCGTCTTATGGGGGGGCGCCCCTGGGGGCTACACCTTC. Translated: CASSVLWGGAPGGYTF.

This clonotype was seen a few times. The chain combines TRBV7-2 with TRBJ2-5; D may be TRBD2 (6 bases). Looked up from germline, CDR1 is SGHTA and CDR2 is FQGNSA. V lost 1 base to trimming and J lost 7 bases, with 13 bases between them. The CDR3 length is 14 residues. This CDR3 reads CASSLEGPGGTQYF. The CDR3 nucleotides are TGTGCCAGCAGCTTAGAGGGCCCCGGGGGGACCCAGTACTTC.

As for this clonotype: One junction end does not reproduce the germline sequence, and a read error may be involved. J is TRBJ2-7 and V is TRBV10-3, with D maybe TRBD2 (5 bases). CDR1 is ENHRY and CDR2 is SYGVKD in the germline V gene. The length of the CDR3 is 16 residues. The CDR3 DNA is TGTGCCATCGGTGAGTCAGAAGGAGCGGTGAGCTACGAGCAGTACTTC. Its translation is CAIGESEGAVSYEQYF.

This clonotype was detected a few times. The V gene is TRBV7-9, the J gene TRBJ1-2; TRBD1 matches at 7 bases. The CDR3 length is 16 residues. Germline V CDR1 and CDR2: SEHNR, FQNEAQ (reference sequence). V shed 4 bases, J shed 3 bases, and the junction held 11 bases outside the gene matches. The CDR3 DNA follows: TGTGCCAGCAGCTCCAAACCCGCCGGGACAGACTATGGCTACACCTTC. It is translated as CASSSKPAGTDYGYTF.

The chain is built from TRBV3-1 and TRBJ2-1, with 8 bases lining up with TRBD1. The junction had 15 bases not matched to a gene; V was cut back by 1 base and J by 7 bases. Germline loops: CDR1 LGHDT, CDR2 YNNKEL (reference sequence). The CDR3 length is 18 residues. CDR3 DNA: TGTGCCAGCAGCCAAGCCCCACACCGGACAGGGTTTTGGAATGAGCAGTTCTTC. It translates to CASSQAPHRTGFWNEQFF.

CDR3 amino acids: CASSPDRGGEQYF. In nucleotides, the CDR3 is TGCGCCAGCAGTCCGGACAGGGGTGGCGAGCAGTACTTC. This rearrangement joins TRBV10-1 to TRBJ2-5; 9 positions match TRBD1. The DNA end is more similar to TRBJ2-7, so the J call may be wrong. The CDR3 covers 13 residues. CDR1 and CDR2 from the germline V gene are WNHNN and SYGVQD (reference sequence).

This clonotype turned up a few times. The J gene is TRBJ1-2, the V gene TRBV28; a weak D match, TRBD1 (5 bases). The CDR3 sequence is 15 residues long. The germline V gene has CDR1 MDHEN and CDR2 SYDVKM. Trimming took off 4 bases at V and 4 bases at J, with 16 bases between the two ends. The CDR3 sequence is CASSSPEWGSYGYTF. The CDR3 DNA sequence: TGTGCCAGCAGTTCCCCCGAGTGGGGGTCCTATGGCTACACCTTC.